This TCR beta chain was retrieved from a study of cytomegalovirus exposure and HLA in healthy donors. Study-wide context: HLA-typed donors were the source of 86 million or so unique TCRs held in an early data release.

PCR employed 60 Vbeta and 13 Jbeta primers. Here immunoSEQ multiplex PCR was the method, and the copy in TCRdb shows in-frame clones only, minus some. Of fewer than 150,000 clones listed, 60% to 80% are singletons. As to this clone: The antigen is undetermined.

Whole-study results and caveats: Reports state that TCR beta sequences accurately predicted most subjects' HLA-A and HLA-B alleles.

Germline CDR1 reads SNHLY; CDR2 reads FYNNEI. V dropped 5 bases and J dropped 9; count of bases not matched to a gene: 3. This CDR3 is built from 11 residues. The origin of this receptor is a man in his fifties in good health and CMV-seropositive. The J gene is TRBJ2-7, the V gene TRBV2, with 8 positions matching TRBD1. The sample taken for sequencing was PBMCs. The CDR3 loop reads CASSPGGGQYF. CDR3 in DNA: TGTGCCAGCAGTCCAGGGGGCGGGCAGTACTTC. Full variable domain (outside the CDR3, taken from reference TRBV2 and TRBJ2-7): EPEVTQTPSHQVTQMGQEVILRCVPISNHLYFYWYRQILGQKVEFLVSFYNNEISEKSEIFDDQFSVERPDGSNFTLKIRSTKLEDSAMYFCASSPGGGQYFGPGTRLTVT.